This TCR beta chain was sequenced during a study of a mutant IDH1 vaccine in newly diagnosed glioma. Study overall: Treated patients had a mean age of approximately 40 years and a 62.5% male, around 40% female split.

The time point is: baseline, week 1 (first vaccination visit). Treatment specified: pre-vaccination baseline after standard-of-care therapy. This table comes from immunoSEQ multiplex PCR, and its TCRdb copy is limited to in-frame clones, with some not included. Of about 88,000 clones in the sample, more than 65% are singletons; the top ten hold roughly 5%. CDR1 is SGHAT, CDR2 FQNNGV, per germline. Trimming left V 0 bases short and J 5 bases short, with 13 bases between. The CDR3 sequence is 15 residues long. The chain is built from TRBV11-2 and TRBJ2-5; maybe TRBD1 (5 bases). Sequences were derived from PBMCs, sampled from a glioma patient treated with radiotherapy, temozolomide or both. This TCR derives from a man aged 40-49 years with glioma. Some clones in this sample may be carry-over from other donors' samples. The CDR3 DNA follows: TGTGCCAGCAGCTTAGAAGTAGGGGCGATGGAGACCCAGTACTTC. Encoded protein: CASSLEVGAMETQYF.